This T cell receptor beta chain is from a study of Ad26.COV2.S vaccination and SARS-CoV-2 variants. Libraries were prepared by immunoSEQ multiplex PCR; TCRdb keeps only in-frame clonotypes and omits some of them. Among some 390,000 clones listed, approximately 86% were seen once. Deletions cut 5 bases from V and 4 bases from J, with 11 bases between. The CDR3 consists of 13 residues. Germline V CDR1 and CDR2: LNHDA, SQIVND (reference sequence). Treatment given: roughly 19 received Ad26.COV2.S at low or high dose, single or two shots; 5 received placebo; per-sample allocation not given. At day 63 after the first vaccine or placebo injection, samples were drawn.

The receptor was derived from a person aged 18-60 years who received the Ad26.COV2.S COVID-19 vaccine or a placebo. This chain joins TRBV19 and TRBJ1-1; no firm D call. Sample: peripheral blood, taken in a trial of Ad26.COV2.S vaccine versus placebo. The CDR3 DNA sequence: TGTGCCAGTAGTGTGTCGGCTCGCACTGAAGCTTTCTTT. As protein: CASSVSARTEAFF.